This TCR beta chain was sequenced during a study of shared clonotypes between healthy human individuals (dated by TCRdb to about 2020). Regarding the research as a whole: The cohort included a few men and a couple of women between 18 and 49 years of age. For each donor, three plates each were used for CD4 naive and CD4 memory, two plates were used for CD8 naive, and one plate was used for CD8 memory. To increase sequencing depth and limit assay-specific biases, TCR repertoire library preparation and sequencing were carried out by different laboratories using diverse techniques. Per donor, leukapheresis produced somewhere between about 0.85 and 8.9 billion PBMCs. Blood TCR repertoires of five healthy adults were deeply sequenced to estimate repertoire size and the extent of clonotype sharing between individuals. What the work shows at the level of the full study, not this receptor alone: Naive subsets generally had larger estimated clonotype richness than memory subsets did. Based on pairwise subsampling, the degree of clonotype sharing among donors was expected to be affected by sequencing depth. Even with the large sequencing depth, rarefaction of the sorted-subset datasets indicated that sequencing was incomplete. The small number of donors limited the genetic and exposure-history diversity represented. Compared with non-shared clonotypes, the clonotypes found in all four sorted-subset donors had higher generation probabilities. About 5% of naive CD4, more than 3% of naive CD8, around 2.3% of memory CD4, and 0.35% to 0.5% of memory CD8 clonotypes were shared across a handful of donors. Sampling was restricted to blood, and TCR repertoires in tissues likely differ from the TCR repertoires found in blood.

The CDR1 and CDR2 encoded by the germline V gene (reference sequence) are SEHNR and FQNEAQ. The CDR3 runs 16 residues from the cysteine to the phenylalanine. Kept here is only the CDR3 DNA, which spans 48 bases and is read in frame from base 1. V loses 5 bases, J loses 6 bases, and the germline ends lie 19 bases apart. Using the deep immunoSEQ assay, TCR CDR3 regions were amplified from genomic DNA by multiplex PCR. Extracted genomic DNA from each cell subset was distributed evenly across all wells of several immunoSEQ 96-well plates, and each plate was treated as a replicate. For sorted subsets, roughly 0.2 ug genomic DNA, equal to some 30,000 T cell genomes, was loaded into each replicate PCR. Purified libraries were measured with a Qubit 3.0 fluorometer, size-checked on a Bioanalyzer 2100, and measured again with the KAPA Library Quantification kit. A separate single-read 150-cycle Illumina NextSeq 550 flow cell was used to sequence each immunoSEQ 96-well plate. As for the authors' bioinformatics: Because the immunoSEQ output held only junctional sequences and lacked quality scores, the filtering could not match the filtering applied to full-length reads. Sequences were annotated with PyIR, a Python wrapper for IgBLAST v1.9, using IMGT germline references to assign V/J genes and CDR3. Reads with weak V/J assignments (E-value above 1e-6), missing CDR3, stop codons, out-of-frame junctions, or ambiguous translated residues were removed. V3J clonotypes were defined as sequences sharing an identical inferred V gene, J gene, and CDR3 amino acid sequence. Percentage overlap between repertoires was computed as shared unique clonotypes divided by the size of the smaller repertoire. Repertoire richness was assessed with RTK rarefaction, the Chao1 estimator, and Recon v2.1 estimates of unobserved clonotypes. OLGA was used to compute generation probabilities for all TCRbeta clonotypes that the gDNA method yielded from several donors. TCRdb retrieved this table from immuneACCESS and kept in-frame rearrangements only. Not all clones are present; in checked studies, unresolved V genes account for under half, and no reason is known for the remainder. V and J calls and clone size are as listed in that table; D and trimming were resolved from the DNA. Counted in this sample were about 600,000 clones; about 98% of them appeared once. The ten largest clones represent approximately 0.3% of the sample.

CD8 naive samples were obtained by positive selection for CCR7 among CD45RO-negative cells, yielding a CD45RA+CCR7+ population from which TemRA cells were excluded. The donors were healthy, HIV-negative adults with no recently reported acute infections or vaccinations. Every donor was a Caucasian adult residing in Nashville, Tennessee, USA. Blood was obtained by leukapheresis, after which PBMCs were separated by Ficoll-Histopaque density gradient centrifugation and cryopreserved in liquid nitrogen vapor phase. Purity and quantity of every magnetically sorted T cell population were checked by analytical flow cytometry. Genomic DNA was isolated from each sorted fraction and quantified by UV absorbance on a Nanodrop 2000c. With respect to this clone: It has no known antigen specificity. Base qualities are not provided; no much larger clone lies one nucleotide away.

Recombination linked TRBV7-9 to TRBJ1-4, with no confidently assigned D gene. The TCR originated in a young man in good health. Sequenced: naive CD8+ T cells sorted from blood. What the cell subset or site label conveys for this sample: CD45RA+CCR7+. CDR3 sequence: CASSPRGGIGDEKLFF. The nucleotides are TGTGCCAGCAGCCCGCGTGGAGGGATCGGAGATGAAAAACTGTTTTTT.